This TCR beta chain was documented in a study of breast tumors, draining lymph nodes, adjacent tissues. Study-wide results and limits: Data fit most tumor T cells coming from lymph node, expanding in tumor. Compared with lymph nodes, tumors were less diverse; compared with nontumor tissue, more. Luminal-like breast cancer showed significantly higher tumor–nontumor repertoire similarity than basal-like.

There are a few counts of this clonotype. Its cognate antigen is unknown. Axillary draining lymph nodes of breast cancer patients supplied the node samples. TCRdb recomputed calls from the multiplex PCR reads with MiXCR, one row per CDR3 protein. Of 200,000 to 250,000 distinct CDR3 sequences in the sample, 30% to 35% are singletons; the top ten hold about 3.3%. The CDR3 consists of 16 residues. The genes are TRBV12-1 and TRBJ1-2; the table's D call of TRBD1 was not tested on the DNA. TRBV12-1 is given as a pseudogene. This sequence originates from a female donor with breast cancer. Some clones in this sample may be carry-over from other donors' samples. The specimen was axillary lymph node tissue. CDR3 nucleotide sequence: TGTGCCAGCAGCTTATACCCGACAGGGGCGGGGTATGGCTACACCTTC. Amino acids: CASSLYPTGAGYGYTF.